The rows below give T cell receptor beta chains drawn from one sample of a study of blood T cell repertoires in COVID-19. Some clones are missing from TCRdb's copy, which holds only in-frame ones; the method was immunoSEQ multiplex PCR. The sample consists of some 190,000 clones, roughly 82% of them appearing once. The sequenced sample consisted of peripheral blood. The receptors stem from an older woman with COVID-19, enrolled during active disease. CDR3s include the opening cysteine and the closing phenylalanine or tryptophan. The order of the fields is clone size, J gene, V gene, D gene, CDR3 protein, CDR3 DNA. The D gene is left open where the match is weak. Part of the rows lack a size; the others show once, few, many or a class for expanded clones.

- | TRBJ2-6 | TRBV19 | TRBD1 | CASSIRGQLGSGANVLTF | TGTGCCAGTAGTATAAGGGGACAGTTGGGCTCTGGGGCCAACGTCCTGACTTTC
- | TRBJ2-6 | TRBV7-3 | - | CASADIRANVLTF | TGTGCCAGCGCCGACATTAGGGCCAACGTCCTGACTTTC
once | TRBJ2-1 | TRBV7-2 | - | CASSLEWLYNEQFF | TGTGCCAGCAGCTTAGAATGGCTTTACAATGAGCAGTTCTTC
- | TRBJ2-3 | TRBV5-1 | - | CASSLGVGQATDTQYF | TGCGCCAGCAGCTTGGGGGTTGGTCAGGCCACAGATACGCAGTATTTT
- | TRBJ2-7 | TRBV7-9 | - | CASSFEQPYEQYF | TGTGCCAGCAGCTTTGAACAGCCATACGAGCAGTACTTC
- | TRBJ2-2 | TRBV30 | TRBD1 | CAWSVRDRGRTGELFF | TGTGCCTGGAGTGTACGAGACAGGGGTCGCACCGGGGAGCTGTTTTTT
many | TRBJ2-1 | TRBV11-2 | - | CASSLVLASNEQFF | TGTGCCAGCAGCTTAGTACTAGCTTCGAATGAGCAGTTCTTC
- | TRBJ2-3 | TRBV2 | - | CASKNSGSTDTQYF | TGTGCCAGCAAGAATAGCGGAAGCACAGATACGCAGTATTTT
- | TRBJ1-2 | TRBV6-5 | - | CASPSRTAAYGYTF | TGTGCCAGCCCTTCTCGGACAGCCGCCTATGGCTACACCTTC
- | TRBJ1-4 | TRBV7-2 | TRBD1 | CASSPARDRGKLFF | TGTGCCAGCAGTCCTGCCCGGGACAGGGGGAAACTGTTTTTT
- | TRBJ2-7 | TRBV5-6 | TRBD2 | CASSAGLGTYEQYF | TGTGCCAGCAGCGCAGGACTAGGGACCTACGAGCAGTACTTC